This T cell receptor beta chain was recorded in a study of blood T cell repertoires in COVID-19. Whole-study context: Donors in the United States, Italy and Spain gave samples during acute or convalescent COVID-19. T cells, B-cell-depleted T cells, or PBMCs supplied cDNA or gDNA.

Sequenced by immunoSEQ multiplex PCR; TCRdb stores in-frame clones only, minus some. The profile covers a few hundred thousand clones, with around 90% appearing a single time and about 6.8% taken by the ten largest. CDR3 length: 17 residues. The ends lost 5 bases at V and 4 bases at J; junction bases unmatched: 14. CDR1 is SGHVS and CDR2 is FNYEAQ in the germline V gene. The TCR sequence derives from a young man who had recovered from COVID-19. The sequencing input was peripheral blood. V gene TRBV7-6 combines with J gene TRBJ1-5; 7 nucleotides match TRBD1. CDR3 sequence: CASSARQGAAENQPQHF. CDR3 nucleotide sequence: TGTGCCAGCAGCGCCCGACAGGGAGCGGCTGAGAATCAGCCCCAGCATTTT.